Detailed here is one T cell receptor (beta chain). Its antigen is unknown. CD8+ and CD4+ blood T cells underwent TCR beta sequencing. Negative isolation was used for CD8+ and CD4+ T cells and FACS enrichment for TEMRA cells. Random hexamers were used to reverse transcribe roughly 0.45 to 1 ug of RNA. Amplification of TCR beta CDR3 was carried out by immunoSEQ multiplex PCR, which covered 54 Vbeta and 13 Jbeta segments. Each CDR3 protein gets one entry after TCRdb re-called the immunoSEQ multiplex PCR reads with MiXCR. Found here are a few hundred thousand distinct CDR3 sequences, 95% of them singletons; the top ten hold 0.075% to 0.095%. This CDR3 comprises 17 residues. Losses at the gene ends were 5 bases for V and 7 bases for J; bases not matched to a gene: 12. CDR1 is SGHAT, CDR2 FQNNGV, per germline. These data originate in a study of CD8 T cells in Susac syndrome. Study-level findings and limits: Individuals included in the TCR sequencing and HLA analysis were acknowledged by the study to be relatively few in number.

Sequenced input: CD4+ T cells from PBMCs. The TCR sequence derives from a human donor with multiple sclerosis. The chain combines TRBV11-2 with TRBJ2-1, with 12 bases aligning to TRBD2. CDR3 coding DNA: TGTGCCAGCAGCCCCACCACACTAGCGGGGGGCAGAAATGAGCAGTTCTTC. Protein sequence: CASSPTTLAGGRNEQFF.